This T cell receptor beta chain was profiled in a study of T cell responses to AZD1222 COVID-19 vaccine. With respect to this clone: Its antigen is not known.

Trimming shortened V by 1 base and J by 3 bases, and 13 bases separated the two germline ends. The germline V gene encodes CDR1 MNHNS and CDR2 SASEGT. This CDR3 contains 15 residues. Points from the study as a whole: The study identified only 6 or 7 AZD1222 recipients as seropositive at baseline. Mapped onto spike, vaccine-associated CD4 TCRs spanned it and were dominant at 160-218 and 743-854. It should be noted that donors were predominantly white British and more often female, and clonal diversity was possibly underestimated. When two AZD1222 doses had been given, Spike-specific TCR breadth and depth rose.

The table came from immunoSEQ multiplex PCR; TCRdb's copy has only in-frame clones and leaves some out. The repertoire holds roughly 180,000 clones, with about nine tenths as singletons. Sequencing was performed on peripheral blood, taken 28 days after the second AZD1222 dose. This TCR came from an adult who received the AZD1222 COVID-19 vaccine. The rearrangement joins TRBV6-1 to TRBJ2-7; D call uncertain. CDR3 nucleotide sequence: TGTGCCAGCAGTGAAGGGGCAGTTAGCTACTACGAGCAGTACTTC. As protein: CASSEGAVSYYEQYF.